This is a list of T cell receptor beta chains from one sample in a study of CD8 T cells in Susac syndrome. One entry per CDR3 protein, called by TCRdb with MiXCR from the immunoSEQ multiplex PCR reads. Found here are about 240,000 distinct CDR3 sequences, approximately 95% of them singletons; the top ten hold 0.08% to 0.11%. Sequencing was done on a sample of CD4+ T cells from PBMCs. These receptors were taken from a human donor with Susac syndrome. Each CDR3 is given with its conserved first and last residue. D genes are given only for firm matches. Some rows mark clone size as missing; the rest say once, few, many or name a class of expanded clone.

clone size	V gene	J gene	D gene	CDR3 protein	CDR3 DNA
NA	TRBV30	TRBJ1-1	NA	CAWSAVSGLNTEAFF	TGTGCCTGGAGTGCTGTGAGCGGCCTGAACACTGAAGCTTTCTTT
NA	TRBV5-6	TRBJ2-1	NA	CASSLDLRDEQFF	TGTGCCAGCAGCTTGGATCTTAGGGATGAGCAGTTCTTC
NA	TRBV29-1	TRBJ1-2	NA	CSVGVTDNYGYTF	TGCAGCGTTGGAGTGACAGACAACTATGGCTACACCTTC
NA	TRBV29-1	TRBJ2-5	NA	CTTLRIVRETQYF	TGCACCACGCTCCGTATAGTTAGGGAGACCCAGTACTTC
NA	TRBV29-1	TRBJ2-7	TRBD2	CTRGGPVSYEQYF	TGCACTCGGGGGGGACCCGTATCCTACGAGCAGTACTTC
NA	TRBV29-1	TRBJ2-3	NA	CSVGMGTADTQYF	TGCAGCGTTGGGATGGGGACTGCAGATACGCAGTATTTT
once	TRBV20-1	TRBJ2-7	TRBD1	CSAPGQNFYEQYF	TGCAGTGCTCCGGGACAGAACTTCTACGAGCAGTACTTC
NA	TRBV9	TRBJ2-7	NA	CASSVGVFPYEQYF	TGTGCCAGCAGCGTAGGGGTGTTCCCCTACGAGCAGTACTTC
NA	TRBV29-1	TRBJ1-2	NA	CSVNRQNYGYTF	TGCAGCGTGAATAGACAGAACTATGGCTACACCTTC
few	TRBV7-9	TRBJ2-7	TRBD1	CASSLVGTGTYEQYF	TGTGCCAGCAGCTTAGTGGGGACAGGGACCTACGAGCAGTACTTC
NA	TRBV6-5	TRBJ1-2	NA	CASRGDSGGYTF	TGTGCCAGCAGGGGGGACTCCGGGGGCTACACCTTC
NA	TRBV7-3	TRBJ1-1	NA	CASSRRPGGGEAFF	TGTGCCAGCAGCCGGAGGCCGGGTGGGGGTGAAGCTTTCTTT
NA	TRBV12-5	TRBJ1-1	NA	CASGTPRVHMNTEAFF	TGTGCTAGTGGTACCCCCCGAGTGCACATGAACACTGAAGCTTTCTTT
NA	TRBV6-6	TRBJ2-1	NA	CASSPQVLEQFF	TGTGCCAGCAGTCCCCAGGTCCTTGAGCAGTTCTTC
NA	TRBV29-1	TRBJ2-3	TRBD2	CSVGRASGRTDTQYF	TGCAGCGTTGGTCGGGCTAGCGGGCGCACAGATACGCAGTATTTT
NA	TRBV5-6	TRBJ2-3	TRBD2	CASSTLAGVADTQYF	TGTGCCAGCAGCACCTTAGCGGGAGTCGCAGATACGCAGTATTTT
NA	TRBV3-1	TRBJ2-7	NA	CASSPEGFEQYF	TGTGCCAGCAGCCCGGAGGGGTTCGAGCAGTACTTC
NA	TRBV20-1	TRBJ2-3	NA	CSAPRRSADTQYF	TGCAGTGCCCCCCGTAGGAGCGCAGATACGCAGTATTTT
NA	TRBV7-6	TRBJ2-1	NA	CASSTRLRGHNEQFF	TGTGCCAGCAGCACCCGGTTGAGGGGCCACAATGAGCAGTTCTTC
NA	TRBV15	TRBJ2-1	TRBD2	CATSRSFHGTSGSHEQFF	TGTGCCACCAGCAGATCCTTCCACGGGACTAGCGGGAGCCATGAGCAGTTCTTC
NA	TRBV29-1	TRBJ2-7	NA	CSVEDHGSSYEQYF	TGCAGCGTTGAAGATCACGGGAGCTCCTACGAGCAGTACTTC
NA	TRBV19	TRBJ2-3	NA	CASSNSGRTQYF	TGTGCCAGTAGTAATTCGGGGAGAACGCAGTATTTT
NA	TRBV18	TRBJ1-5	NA	CASSPGSSQPQHF	TGTGCCAGCTCACCGGGCAGCAGTCAGCCCCAGCATTTT
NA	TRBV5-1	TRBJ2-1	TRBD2	CASRPTSEFNEQFF	TGCGCCAGCAGACCTACTAGCGAGTTCAATGAGCAGTTCTTC
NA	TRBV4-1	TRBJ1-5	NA	CASSQDGGLGNQPQHF	TGCGCCAGCAGCCAAGACGGGGGGTTAGGTAATCAGCCCCAGCATTTT
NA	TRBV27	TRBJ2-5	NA	CASSFSAGDGTQYF	TGTGCCAGCAGTTTTTCGGCAGGGGACGGGACCCAGTACTTC
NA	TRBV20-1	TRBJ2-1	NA	CSARGLGEEYNEQFF	TGCAGTGCTAGAGGTTTAGGGGAGGAATACAATGAGCAGTTCTTC
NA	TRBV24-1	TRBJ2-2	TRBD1	CATSDRRGQTGELFF	TGTGCCACCAGTGACCGAAGGGGGCAGACCGGGGAGCTGTTTTTT
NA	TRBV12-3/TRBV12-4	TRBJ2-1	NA	CASSSTGPHNEQFF	TGTGCCAGCAGTTCCACAGGCCCCCACAATGAGCAGTTCTTC
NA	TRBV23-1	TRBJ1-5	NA	CASSPSWYSNQPQHF	TGCGCCAGCAGTCCTTCTTGGTATAGCAATCAGCCCCAGCATTTT
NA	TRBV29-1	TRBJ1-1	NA	CSTRRYTEAFF	TGCAGCACACGACGGTACACTGAAGCTTTCTTT
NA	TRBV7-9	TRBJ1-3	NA	CASSASGAYGNTIYF	TGTGCCAGCAGCGCCAGCGGGGCGTATGGAAACACCATATATTTT
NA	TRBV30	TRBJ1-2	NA	CAWSLGGNYGYTF	TGTGCCTGGAGTCTCGGCGGGAACTATGGCTACACCTTC
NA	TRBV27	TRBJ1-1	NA	CASRLGSDTEAFF	TGTGCCAGCAGACTGGGGAGCGACACTGAAGCTTTCTTT
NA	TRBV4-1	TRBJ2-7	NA	CASSHPRWGSYEQYF	TGCGCCAGCAGCCACCCGCGTTGGGGCTCCTACGAGCAGTACTTC
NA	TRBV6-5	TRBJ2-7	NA	CASSYSNPAESSYEQYF	TGTGCCAGCAGTTACTCGAATCCGGCAGAGAGCTCCTACGAGCAGTACTTC
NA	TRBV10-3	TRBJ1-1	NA	CAISDRTVNTEAFF	TGTGCCATCAGTGATCGGACAGTGAACACTGAAGCTTTCTTT
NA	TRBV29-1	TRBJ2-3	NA	CSVAPGLVGRDKQYF	TGCAGCGTTGCCCCGGGACTCGTCGGAAGAGATAAGCAGTATTTT
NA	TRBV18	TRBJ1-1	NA	CASSPAREIRTEAFF	TGTGCCAGCTCACCGGCGAGGGAAATAAGAACTGAAGCTTTCTTT
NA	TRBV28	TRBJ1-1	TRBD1	CASSLIDRAAFF	TGTGCCAGCAGTTTAATCGACAGGGCTGCTTTCTTT
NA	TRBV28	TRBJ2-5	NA	CASSWGGEETQYF	TGTGCCAGCAGTTGGGGAGGAGAAGAGACCCAGTACTTC
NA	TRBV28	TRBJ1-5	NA	CASRIQAHQPQHF	TGTGCCAGCAGGATACAAGCCCATCAGCCCCAGCATTTT